This is a list of T cell receptor beta chains from one sample in a study of T cell responses to AZD1222 COVID-19 vaccine. This table comes from immunoSEQ multiplex PCR, and its TCRdb copy is limited to in-frame clones, with some not included. The sample comprises about 56,000 clones, 75% to 90% of which are singletons, and around 15% rests with the top ten. Sample: peripheral blood, taken on day 0 of AZD1222 vaccination. The receptors here all came from an adult in good health. Each CDR3 is given with its conserved first and last residue. Fields, in order: clone size, J gene, D gene, V gene, CDR3 protein, CDR3 DNA. The D gene is left open where the match is weak. Rows may omit the clone size; those that give it use once, few, many or a size class.

>few|TRBJ2-2|TRBD1|TRBV11-2
CASSQRGGAPGELFF
TGTGCCAGCAGCCAGAGAGGGGGCGCCCCCGGGGAGCTGTTTTTT
>once|TRBJ1-2|TRBD1|TRBV6-6
CASTEGTANSYGYTF
TGTGCCAGCACCGAAGGGACAGCAAATTCCTATGGCTACACCTTC
>-|TRBJ1-6|-|TRBV13
CASSFRGAPLHF
TGTGCCAGCAGCTTCAGAGGGGCACCCCTCCACTTT
>-|TRBJ1-5|-|TRBV4-2
CASSQDLLQPQHF
TGTGCCAGCAGCCAAGATCTCCTTCAGCCCCAGCATTTT
>few|TRBJ2-2|TRBD1|TRBV10-3
CAISVARDRGPNGELFF
TGTGCCATCAGTGTAGCTCGGGACAGGGGGCCGAACGGGGAGCTGTTTTTT
>-|TRBJ2-1|-|TRBV30
CAWSVMAQQFF
TGTGCCTGGAGTGTAATGGCTCAGCAGTTCTTC
>-|TRBJ1-1|-|TRBV5-4
CASSGWGNTEAFF
TGTGCCAGCAGTGGATGGGGGAACACTGAAGCTTTCTTT
>-|TRBJ1-1|TRBD1|TRBV6-5
CASSWGQGFVNTEAFF
TGTGCCAGCAGTTGGGGACAGGGTTTTGTTAACACTGAAGCTTTCTTT
>-|TRBJ1-1|-|TRBV6-5
CASNRDGPNTEAFF
TGTGCCAGCAACCGGGACGGCCCGAACACTGAAGCTTTCTTT
>-|TRBJ2-7|TRBD1|TRBV28
CASTRTGGTYEQYF
TGTGCCAGCACCCGGACAGGGGGAACCTACGAGCAGTACTTC
>-|TRBJ2-7|TRBD1|TRBV6-5
CASTKPGTGGYEQYF
TGTGCCAGCACTAAACCCGGGACAGGGGGCTACGAGCAGTACTTC
>-|TRBJ2-7|-|TRBV6-6
CASSYPADSSYEQYF
TGTGCCAGCAGTTACCCCGCCGACAGCTCCTACGAGCAGTACTTC
>-|TRBJ2-7|-|TRBV27
CASSSYRDQQYF
TGTGCCAGCAGTTCCTACCGGGACCAGCAGTACTTC
>-|TRBJ1-5|-|TRBV4-1
CASSQDRLAPNSNQPQHF
TGCGCCAGCAGCCAAGATCGGCTGGCCCCGAATAGCAATCAGCCCCAGCATTTT
>-|TRBJ2-5|-|TRBV5-4
CASSVDLNQETQYF
TGTGCCAGCAGCGTGGACCTAAACCAAGAGACCCAGTACTTC
>-|TRBJ2-5|-|TRBV4-1
CASSQRSWTVQETQYF
TGCGCCAGCAGCCAACGGTCTTGGACGGTGCAAGAGACCCAGTACTTC
>-|TRBJ1-1|TRBD1|TRBV28
CASRLLGQGNTEAFF
TGTGCCAGCAGGCTTCTGGGACAGGGGAACACTGAAGCTTTCTTT
>-|TRBJ1-4|-|TRBV2
CASRPGTLNEKLFF
TGTGCCAGCAGGCCCGGGACCTTAAATGAAAAACTGTTTTTT
>-|TRBJ1-5|TRBD1|TRBV19
CASSISSGTGSQPQHF
TGTGCCAGTAGTATATCGTCCGGGACAGGGTCTCAGCCCCAGCATTTT
>-|TRBJ2-5|-|TRBV7-6
CASSLVAAQETQYF
TGTGCCAGCAGCTTAGTAGCGGCCCAAGAGACCCAGTACTTC
>-|TRBJ1-3|-|TRBV27
CASRQYGSGNTIYF
TGTGCCAGCAGACAGTACGGGTCTGGAAACACCATATATTTT
>-|TRBJ1-1|-|TRBV18
CASSPLDAGVNTEAFF
TGTGCCAGCTCACCACTGGACGCGGGGGTTAACACTGAAGCTTTCTTT
>few|TRBJ2-3|-|TRBV15
CATSREFPGFTDTQYF
TGTGCCACCAGCAGAGAGTTTCCGGGGTTCACAGATACGCAGTATTTT
>-|TRBJ1-4|-|TRBV4-1
CASSLLTVNLGEKLFF
TGCGCCAGCAGCCTCCTGACTGTTAATCTAGGAGAAAAACTGTTTTTT
>-|TRBJ2-7|-|TRBV6-5
CASMTYEQYF
TGTGCCAGCATGACTTACGAGCAGTACTTC
>-|TRBJ2-7|-|TRBV7-8
CASSLGQDYEQYF
TGTGCCAGCAGCTTAGGACAGGACTACGAGCAGTACTTC
>once|TRBJ2-1|-|TRBV28
CASSPIIDSNNEQFF
TGTGCCAGCAGTCCGATCATAGACAGTAACAATGAGCAGTTCTTC
>-|TRBJ2-3|-|TRBV21-1
CASGEGHHGLCSTDTQYF
TGTGCCAGCGGGGAAGGACACCACGGTCTTTGCAGCACAGATACGCAGTATTTT
>-|TRBJ2-7|-|TRBV7-9
CASSLNRGGPYEQYF
TGTGCCAGCAGCTTAAACAGGGGAGGCCCCTACGAGCAGTACTTC
>-|TRBJ2-7|-|TRBV5-6
CASSLVTGIYEQYF
TGTGCCAGCAGCTTGGTTACGGGAATCTACGAGCAGTACTTC
>-|TRBJ2-1|-|TRBV4-1
CASSQGGSSYNEQFF
TGCGCCAGCAGCCAAGGGGGGAGCTCCTACAATGAGCAGTTCTTC
>-|TRBJ2-5|TRBD2|TRBV11-2
CASSVLAGGTQETQYF
TGTGCCAGCAGCGTACTAGCGGGGGGGACCCAAGAGACCCAGTACTTC
>-|TRBJ1-2|-|TRBV2
CASSRSREGYTF
TGTGCCAGCAGTAGAAGCAGGGAGGGCTACACCTTC
>-|TRBJ1-1|-|TRBV6-5
CASSSFNGGFTEAFF
TGTGCCAGCAGCTCATTCAATGGGGGATTCACTGAAGCTTTCTTT
>-|TRBJ1-2|-|TRBV6-5
CASSYSGTLDGYTF
TGTGCCAGCAGTTACTCAGGGACATTAGATGGCTACACCTTC
>-|TRBJ2-4|TRBD1|TRBV6-6
CASSTRQGGSIQYF
TGTGCCAGCAGTACCCGACAGGGGGGGAGCATTCAGTACTTC
>-|TRBJ1-1|-|TRBV21-1
CASSKVLGGFVNTEAFF
TGTGCCAGCAGCAAAGTACTCGGGGGCTTTGTGAACACTGAAGCTTTCTTT
>-|TRBJ2-3|TRBD1|TRBV5-1
CASSLGGTGFTDTQYF
TGCGCCAGCAGCTTGGGCGGGACAGGGTTCACAGATACGCAGTATTTT
>-|TRBJ2-7|-|TRBV12-3/TRBV12-4
CASSRLGSYEQYF
TGTGCCAGCAGTCGCTTAGGGAGCTACGAGCAGTACTTC
>-|TRBJ2-1|TRBD1|TRBV25-1
CASSGTALLASYNEQFF
TGTGCCAGCAGCGGGACAGCCCTTTTGGCCAGTTACAATGAGCAGTTCTTC
>few|TRBJ2-7|-|TRBV19
CASSPDRNRHEQYF
TGTGCCAGTAGCCCCGACAGGAATAGGCACGAGCAGTACTTC
>-|TRBJ1-4|-|TRBV6-5
CASSSQRAKGREKLFF
TGTGCCAGCAGTTCTCAGAGGGCGAAGGGGCGTGAAAAACTGTTTTTT
>-|TRBJ1-2|TRBD1|TRBV28
CASVTGGGYGYTF
TGTGCCAGCGTTACAGGGGGGGGCTATGGCTACACCTTC
>once|TRBJ1-3|-|TRBV6-1
CASSEGPGNTIYF
TGTGCCAGCAGTGAGGGGCCAGGAAACACCATATATTTT
>-|TRBJ1-2|TRBD1|TRBV18
CASSAAGGNGYTF
TGTGCCAGCTCAGCCGCAGGGGGCAATGGCTACACCTTC